What follows are 4 T cell receptor beta chains derived from one specimen sequenced in a study of beta chain features in type 1 diabetes. The entirety of the isolated RNA underwent reverse transcription, so expressed TCRB transcripts were sequenced. Data came from immunoSEQ multiplex PCR; TCRdb stores just in-frame clones and leaves some out. The table has 900,000 or so clones, 15% to 20% seen once. Sequences were obtained from naive CD4+ T cells from blood. The receptors stem from a woman younger than 35 in good health.

The rearrangement uses TRBV29-1 and TRBJ1-5, with a possible D match to TRBD1 (6 bases). Trimming stripped 7 bases from V and 7 bases from J, with 17 bases between. This CDR3 has 13 residues. The germline CDR1 and CDR2 sequences are SQVTM and ANQGSEA. CDR3 nucleotide sequence: TGCAGCGACAGCAGGAACAGGGAGCAGCCCCAGCATTTT. It specifies CSDSRNREQPQHF.

This clone was found a few times. The chain couples TRBV7-2 to TRBJ2-7; 10 bases agree with TRBD2. Germline V gene lookup returns CDR1 SGHTA and CDR2 FQGNSA. The ends lost 5 bases at V and 9 bases at J; junction bases unmatched: 13. The CDR3 extends over 15 amino acids. CDR3 in amino acids: CASSGPGLASSGQYF. Here the CDR3 DNA reads TGTGCCAGCAGCGGACCGGGACTAGCGTCATCGGGGCAGTACTTC.

This clone has only a few counts. The V call is TRBV7-8, the J call TRBJ2-2, with a possible D match to TRBD2 (6 bases). This CDR3 contains 17 residues. V lost 2 bases and J 6 bases, leaving 19 bases between the germline ends. Germline V gene sequence: CDR1 SGHVS, CDR2 FQNEAQ. The CDR3: CASSLLLADPFAGELFF. CDR3 in DNA: TGTGCCAGCAGCTTATTACTAGCAGATCCCTTCGCCGGGGAGCTGTTTTTT.

This chain connects TRBV9 to TRBJ1-3; TRBD1 is a possible D gene (6 bases). The CDR3 is made up of 15 amino acids. Trimming removed 0 bases from V and 7 bases from J, with 14 bases in between. The V gene's germline CDR1 is SGDLS and CDR2 YYNGEE. The chain's CDR3 is CASSVEGTIVNTIYF. In DNA form, the CDR3 reads TGTGCCAGCAGCGTAGAAGGGACAATTGTGAACACCATATATTTT.